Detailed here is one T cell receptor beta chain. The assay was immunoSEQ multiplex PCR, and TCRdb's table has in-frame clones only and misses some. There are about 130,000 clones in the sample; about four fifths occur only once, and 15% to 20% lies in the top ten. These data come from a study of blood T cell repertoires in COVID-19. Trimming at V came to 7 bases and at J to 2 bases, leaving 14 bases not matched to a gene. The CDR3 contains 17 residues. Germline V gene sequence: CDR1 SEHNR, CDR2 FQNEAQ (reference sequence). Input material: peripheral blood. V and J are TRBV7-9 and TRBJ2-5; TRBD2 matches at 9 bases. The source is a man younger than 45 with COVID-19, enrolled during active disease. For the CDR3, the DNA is TGTGCCAGCAACGACCTGAGCGGGGGGACGGTTCAAGAGACCCAGTACTTC. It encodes CASNDLSGGTVQETQYF.